These 17 T cell receptor beta chains were all obtained from the same sample, sequenced in a study of cytomegalovirus exposure and HLA in healthy donors. Use of 60 Vbeta and 13 Jbeta primers characterized the PCR. Clones were sequenced by immunoSEQ multiplex PCR, and TCRdb holds only the in-frame ones, with some missing. This repertoire shows fewer than 200,000 clones, approximately 80% found once; its top ten account for about 2.6%. Material: PBMCs. These receptors all stem from a woman between 35 and 50 years old in good health and CMV-seropositive.

The rearrangement links TRBV7-2 to TRBJ2-5, with 7 positions matching TRBD2. Germline V gene data show CDR1 as SGHTA and CDR2 as FQGNSA. V dropped 1 base and J dropped 2; count of bases not matched to a gene: 4. This CDR3 is built from 15 residues. CDR3: CASSLVAAGQETQYF. The DNA for the CDR3 is TGTGCCAGCAGCTTAGTAGCAGCGGGGCAAGAGACCCAGTACTTC.

This chain uses TRBV19 with TRBJ1-5; 8 bases fit TRBD1. Germline lookup yields CDR1 LNHDA and CDR2 SQIVND (reference sequence). The CDR3 loop spans 16 amino acids. J gave up 7 bases and V 6 bases, and 14 bases lay outside the gene matches. CDR3 region: CASRPPWGQVGQPQHF. The CDR3, as DNA: TGTGCCAGTAGGCCCCCCTGGGGACAGGTTGGGCAGCCCCAGCATTTT. Complete variable domain (other parts from reference TRBV19 and TRBJ1-5): DGGITQSPKYLFRKEGQNVTLSCEQNLNHDAMYWYRQDPGQGLRLIYYSQIVNDFQKGDIAEGYSVSREKKESFPLTVTSAQKNPTAFYLCASRPPWGQVGQPQHFGDGTRLSIL.

The rearrangement joins TRBV9 to TRBJ2-2, with a weak D call TRBD1 (6 bases). V lost 4 bases, J lost 1 base, and 11 bases lay in between. Germline CDR1 and CDR2: SGDLS and YYNGEE. This CDR3 is built from 15 residues. DNA of the CDR3: TGTGCCAGCAGCCTCCGGGGACAGAACACCGGGGAGCTGTTTTTT. This translates into CASSLRGQNTGELFF. The complete variable domain, with remaining parts taken from reference TRBV9 and TRBJ2-2, reads DSGVTQTPKHLITATGQRVTLRCSPRSGDLSVYWYQQSLDQGLQFLIQYYNGEERAKGNILERFSAQQFPDLHSELNLSSLELGDSALYFCASSLRGQNTGELFFGEGSRLTVL.

The V and J genes are TRBV28 and TRBJ2-7; D is uncertain. V lost 4 bases to trimming and J lost 4 bases, with 8 bases between them. The germline V gene encodes CDR1 MDHEN and CDR2 SYDVKM. CDR3 length: 12 amino acids. DNA of the CDR3: TGTGCCAGCAGTTACGACACATACGAGCAGTACTTC. It specifies CASSYDTYEQYF.

This chain links TRBV6-1 with TRBJ2-4, with a tentative D call TRBD1 (5 bases). Trimming stripped 0 bases from V and 0 bases from J, with 12 bases between. CDR1 and CDR2 from the germline V gene are MNHNS and SASEGT. CDR3 length: 17 residues. CDR3 amino acids: CASSEALGLLAKNIQYF. Written as DNA, the CDR3 is TGTGCCAGCAGTGAAGCCCTGGGGCTCCTAGCCAAAAACATTCAGTACTTC.

The chain carries TRBV7-2 and TRBJ1-4; perhaps TRBD1 as D (5 bases). Germline V CDR1 and CDR2: SGHTA, FQGNSA. Between the trimmed V and J ends, which lost 5 bases and 4 bases, there was a span of 11 bases. The CDR3 runs 14 residues. CDR3 loop: CASSQNRINEKLFF. As DNA, the CDR3 is TGTGCCAGCAGCCAGAACAGGATTAATGAAAAACTGTTTTTT.

This rearrangement joins TRBV5-4 to TRBJ2-3; 12 positions agree with TRBD2. CDR3 length: 15 residues. The trim removed 4 bases at V and 5 bases at J, leaving 5 bases unmatched. Germline loops: CDR1 SGHNT, CDR2 YYREEE (reference sequence). For the CDR3, the DNA is TGTGCCAGCAGCGACAGACTAGCGGGAGTAGATACGCAGTATTTT. Protein: CASSDRLAGVDTQYF.

The chain recombines TRBV14 with TRBJ2-1; perhaps TRBD2 as D (6 bases). Trimming removed 5 bases at V and 1 base at J, with 12 bases between. Looked up from germline, CDR1 is SGHDN and CDR2 is FVKESK. CDR3 length: 15 residues. The CDR3 protein is CASSSPGLSYNEQFF. In DNA form, the CDR3 reads TGTGCCAGCAGCTCCCCGGGACTTTCCTACAATGAGCAGTTCTTC.

This chain links TRBV4-3 with TRBJ1-2; 8 bases match TRBD1. The V gene end was trimmed by 4 bases and the J gene end by 2 bases; junction bases not matched to a gene: 6. Germline V lookup: CDR1 LGHNA, CDR2 YSLEER. The CDR3 is made up of 15 amino acids. The CDR3 here is CASSPHRGKNYGYTF. In nucleotides, the CDR3 is TGCGCCAGCAGCCCCCACAGGGGGAAAAACTATGGCTACACCTTC.

In the case of this clone: An end of the junction differs from the germline gene, which may be a read error. The chain links TRBV7-9 to TRBJ1-1; TRBD1 matches 8 bases. The CDR3 length is 12 residues. Germline CDR1 and CDR2: SEHNR and FQNEAQ (reference sequence). The CDR3 DNA reads TGTTCCAGCAGGGGGCCGTCCACTGAAGCTTTCTTT. Translation: CSSRGPSTEAFF.

This chain connects TRBV4-2 to TRBJ1-4, with 10 bases matching TRBD1. Germline V gene lookup returns CDR1 LGHNA and CDR2 YNFKEQ. CDR3 length: 14 residues. V was pared by 4 bases and J by 6 bases, with 2 bases of the junction left unmatched. CDR3 coding DNA: TGTGCCAGCAGCCTCGGACAGGGGGATGAAAAACTGTTTTTT. It codes for CASSLGQGDEKLFF.

The genes are TRBV5-1 and TRBJ2-7, with a weak D call TRBD1 (6 bases). CDR1 is SGHRS and CDR2 is YFSETQ in the germline V gene. Trimming cost V 0 bases and J 6 bases, with 10 bases left between them. This CDR3 spans 13 amino acids. As DNA, the CDR3 is TGCGCCAGCAGCTTGGAAGGGGGTTCCGAGCAGTACTTC. This encodes CASSLEGGSEQYF.

In this sample, this clone turned up once. V gene TRBV6-6 combines with J gene TRBJ1-1; 8 positions match TRBD1. Germline V CDR1 and CDR2: MNHNY, SVGAGI (reference sequence). This CDR3 spans 14 amino acids. Germline trimming cut 2 bases from V and 1 base from J; bases unmatched to any gene: 0. CDR3 sequence: CASSYGTGNTEAFF. The CDR3 region has the DNA TGTGCCAGCAGTTACGGGACAGGGAACACTGAAGCTTTCTTT.

This clone was seen just once. The chain combines TRBV10-3 with TRBJ1-2; D is unresolved. Germline CDR1 and CDR2: ENHRY and SYGVKD. The length of the CDR3 is 14 residues. The V gene lost 0 bases and the J gene lost 7 bases, with 12 bases spanning the gap. The CDR3 DNA reads as TGTGCCATCAGTGAGTCTTCGACTTCCGCTGGCTACACCTTC. It is translated as CAISESSTSAGYTF.

The gene calls are TRBV7-9 and TRBJ2-2; possible D gene TRBD1, 6 bases. Germline V gene data show CDR1 as SEHNR and CDR2 as FQNEAQ (reference sequence). The CDR3 consists of 15 residues. V was pared by 5 bases and J by 1 base, with 11 bases between. CDR3 residues: CASSRGQQNTGELFF. In nucleotides, the CDR3 is TGTGCCAGCAGCCGAGGACAGCAGAACACCGGGGAGCTGTTTTTT.

This chain connects TRBV20-1 to TRBJ2-7, with D possibly TRBD2 on 5 matching bases. Germline V CDR1 and CDR2: DFQATT, SNEGSKA (reference sequence). The CDR3 is 11 residues long. V shed 5 bases and J shed 7 bases, with 12 bases lying between them. CDR3 amino acids: CSASPRTEQYF. The CDR3 region has the DNA TGCAGTGCTTCCCCTAGGACTGAGCAGTACTTC.

This chain links TRBV4-1 with TRBJ2-1; 7 bases map to TRBD2. This CDR3 is built from 16 residues. The V gene end was trimmed by 3 bases and the J gene end by 4 bases; junction bases not matched to a gene: 9. The germline CDR1 and CDR2 sequences are MGHRA and YSYEKL. CDR3 sequence reads: CASSQDLAGPYNEQFF. Here the CDR3 DNA reads TGCGCCAGCAGCCAGGATTTAGCGGGCCCATACAATGAGCAGTTCTTC.